Listed below are T cell receptor beta chains from one sample, sequenced in a study of neoadjuvant anti-PD-1 for oral cavity cancer. Measured with immunoSEQ multiplex PCR; TCRdb has only the in-frame clones, and not every one. The data show 14,000 to 15,000 clones, roughly 41% seen once. Sequenced material: tumor tissue, taken after nivolumab (anti-PD-1) treatment. These receptors all stem from a person between 40 and 85 years old with oral cavity squamous cell carcinoma. CDR3s include the opening cysteine and the closing phenylalanine or tryptophan. A D gene is named only where the DNA matches it firmly. Rows give clone size only sometimes, using once, few, many, or a class for an expanded clone.

v_gene	d_gene	j_gene	abundance	CDR3aa	CDR3nt
TRBV6-5	NA	TRBJ2-5	NA	CASSQRGLGETQYF	TGTGCCAGCAGCCAAAGGGGTCTTGGGGAGACCCAGTACTTC
TRBV4-3	NA	TRBJ1-1	NA	CASSLSVRGANTEAFF	TGCGCCAGCAGCCTATCGGTCCGTGGAGCGAACACTGAAGCTTTCTTT
TRBV5-4	TRBD2	TRBJ2-7	NA	CASSFGRGSYEQYF	TGTGCCAGCAGCTTTGGGAGGGGCTCCTACGAGCAGTACTTC
TRBV7-2	NA	TRBJ1-5	few	CASSAGINQPQHF	TGTGCCAGCAGCGCCGGGATCAATCAGCCCCAGCATTTT
TRBV6-4	TRBD2	TRBJ2-1	NA	CASSETAGGQDEQFF	TGTGCCAGCAGTGAAACGGCGGGGGGGCAGGATGAGCAGTTCTTC
TRBV5-1	TRBD1	TRBJ2-5	many	CASSRLLGQSLETQYF	TGCGCCAGCAGCCGACTTTTGGGACAGTCCCTAGAGACCCAGTACTTC
TRBV7-8	NA	TRBJ1-2	NA	CASSPDRSDYTF	TGTGCCAGCAGCCCCGACAGGTCGGACTACACCTTC
TRBV7-9	NA	TRBJ1-2	NA	CASTKTWGNYGYTF	TGTGCCAGCACCAAGACCTGGGGTAACTATGGCTACACCTTC
TRBV7-2	NA	TRBJ2-7	few	CASSSLYEQYF	TGTGCCAGCAGCTCCCTCTACGAGCAGTACTTC
TRBV11-1	TRBD1	TRBJ2-1	NA	CASSVSWDRGSIEQFF	TGTGCCAGCAGCGTTAGTTGGGACAGGGGGTCAATTGAGCAGTTCTTC
TRBV9	NA	TRBJ2-3	NA	CASSVSKQESTDTQYF	TGTGCCAGCAGCGTATCAAAGCAGGAAAGCACAGATACGCAGTATTTT
TRBV19	NA	TRBJ1-6	few	CASSRDGGYSSYNSPLHF	TGTGCCAGTAGCCGTGATGGGGGCTACAGCTCCTATAATTCACCCCTCCACTTT
TRBV5-1	NA	TRBJ1-4	few	CASSFAFQRGGEKLFF	TGCGCCAGCAGCTTCGCCTTTCAGAGGGGGGGTGAAAAACTGTTTTTT
TRBV30	NA	TRBJ1-6	NA	CAWSDPGNSPLHF	TGTGCCTGGAGTGACCCCGGAAATTCACCCCTCCACTTT
TRBV2	TRBD2	TRBJ2-1	NA	CASSEGSGGSSYNEQFF	TGTGCCAGCAGTGAAGGGTCGGGGGGGAGCTCCTACAATGAGCAGTTCTTC
TRBV10-2	NA	TRBJ2-5	many	CASSEYGTPQETQYF	TGCGCCAGCAGTGAATATGGGACTCCGCAAGAGACCCAGTACTTC
TRBV5-4	NA	TRBJ1-2	few	CASSLVLGGYTF	TGTGCCAGCAGCTTGGTTCTTGGTGGCTACACCTTC
TRBV6-1	TRBD1	TRBJ2-1	NA	CASSAGQGTHNEQFF	TGTGCCAGCAGCGCCGGACAGGGAACCCACAATGAGCAGTTCTTC
TRBV2	NA	TRBJ2-2	few	CASSLAGELFF	TGTGCCAGCAGTCTCGCCGGGGAGCTGTTTTTT
TRBV14	NA	TRBJ1-4	NA	CASSPIGNEKLFF	TGTGCCAGCAGCCCCATTGGGAATGAAAAACTGTTTTTT
TRBV15	NA	TRBJ2-4	NA	CATSRRPDQRNIQYF	TGTGCCACCAGCAGACGCCCAGACCAGCGGAACATTCAGTACTTC
TRBV29-1	TRBD1	TRBJ2-6	few	CLDRANSGANVLTF	TGCCTCGACAGGGCCAACTCTGGGGCCAACGTCCTGACTTTC
TRBV11-2	NA	TRBJ2-1	few	CASTHRAGSYNEQFF	TGTGCCAGCACTCATCGGGCCGGCTCCTACAATGAGCAGTTCTTC
TRBV5-1	NA	TRBJ2-7	hyperexpanded	CASSLSSSYEQYF	TGCGCCAGCAGCTTGTCCAGCTCCTACGAGCAGTACTTC
TRBV13	TRBD2	TRBJ2-1	few	CASSLLAGGPEQFF	TGTGCCAGCAGCTTATTAGCGGGGGGCCCCGAGCAGTTCTTC
TRBV5-1	NA	TRBJ2-1	few	CASSLIPGVHNEQFF	TGCGCCAGCAGCTTGATTCCTGGGGTCCACAATGAGCAGTTCTTC
TRBV25-1	TRBD1	TRBJ2-5	many	CASSDRGSETQYF	TGTGCCAGCTCCGACAGGGGATCTGAGACCCAGTACTTC
TRBV19	NA	TRBJ2-3	NA	CASSKGRAQYF	TGTGCCAGTAGTAAGGGGCGGGCGCAGTATTTT
TRBV6-6	NA	TRBJ1-5	NA	CASSYWQSNQPQHF	TGTGCCAGCAGTTACTGGCAGAGTAATCAGCCCCAGCATTTT
TRBV19	NA	TRBJ1-2	few	CASSIPTGPLYGYTF	TGTGCCAGTAGTATTCCAACAGGGCCTCTCTATGGCTACACCTTC
TRBV6-6	NA	TRBJ1-2	few	CASSPRQDGYTF	TGTGCCAGCAGTCCGCGACAGGACGGCTACACCTTC
TRBV27	NA	TRBJ2-7	few	CASRAGVYGSYEQYF	TGTGCCAGCAGGGCAGGGGTTTACGGTTCCTACGAGCAGTACTTC
TRBV6-5	TRBD1	TRBJ1-2	NA	CASSPGQGIYGYTF	TGTGCCAGCAGCCCCGGACAGGGAATCTATGGCTACACCTTC
TRBV7-6	NA	TRBJ1-5	few	CASSPGAESQPQHF	TGTGCCAGCAGCCCGGGGGCGGAGAGTCAGCCCCAGCATTTT
TRBV15	TRBD1	TRBJ1-3	NA	CATSSMDRGAGNTIYF	TGTGCCACCAGCTCAATGGACAGGGGGGCTGGAAACACCATATATTTT
TRBV30	NA	TRBJ2-7	NA	CAWSRGASREQYF	TGTGCCTGGAGTCGGGGGGCAAGTCGCGAGCAGTACTTC
TRBV27	NA	TRBJ2-7	NA	CASRIYEQYF	TGTGCCAGCAGGATCTACGAGCAGTACTTC
TRBV5-1	TRBD1	TRBJ1-2	NA	CASSEEQGGFSYTF	TGCGCCAGCAGCGAGGAGCAGGGGGGGTTTAGCTACACCTTC
TRBV11-2	TRBD2	TRBJ2-7	few	CASSLGGTRSYEQYF	TGTGCCAGCAGCTTAGGGGGGACTAGGTCCTACGAGCAGTACTTC
TRBV19	NA	TRBJ1-1	medium-sized	CASSIWGDGDTEAFF	TGTGCCAGTAGTATATGGGGCGATGGGGACACTGAAGCTTTCTTT
TRBV18	NA	TRBJ1-6	medium-sized	CASSTVQYYNSPLHF	TGTGCCAGCTCAACCGTACAGTACTATAATTCACCCCTCCACTTT
TRBV14	NA	TRBJ2-7	NA	CASSQVSWAVSYEQYF	TGTGCCAGCAGCCAAGTTTCCTGGGCAGTCTCCTACGAGCAGTACTTC
TRBV4-2	NA	TRBJ1-3	NA	CASSLQRGTPAGNTIYF	TGTGCCAGCAGCCTTCAGAGGGGGACACCGGCTGGAAACACCATATATTTT
TRBV19	TRBD1	TRBJ1-5	NA	CASSPLNRGEHQPQHF	TGTGCCAGTAGTCCCTTAAACAGGGGAGAACATCAGCCCCAGCATTTT
TRBV7-2	NA	TRBJ1-2	NA	CASSLSRGYTF	TGTGCCAGCAGCTTATCACGTGGCTACACCTTC
TRBV27	NA	TRBJ2-1	NA	CASSTAASLGTNEQFF	TGTGCCAGCAGTACGGCAGCCTCCCTGGGGACCAATGAGCAGTTCTTC
TRBV5-6	NA	TRBJ1-1	NA	CASSLTVGTEAFF	TGTGCCAGCAGCCTAACCGTGGGGACTGAAGCTTTCTTT
TRBV6-1	NA	TRBJ1-2	few	CASSVYRLANYGYTF	TGTGCCAGCAGTGTGTACAGGTTGGCTAACTATGGCTACACCTTC
TRBV2	TRBD1	TRBJ2-5	medium-sized	CASSDFRGPGGTQYF	TGTGCCAGCAGTGATTTCAGGGGGCCAGGAGGGACCCAGTACTTC
TRBV7-8	TRBD2	TRBJ2-5	NA	CASSLALASGGTGETQYF	TGTGCCAGCAGCTTAGCGTTGGCTAGCGGGGGTACGGGGGAGACCCAGTACTTC
TRBV29-1	NA	TRBJ2-7	few	CSALSREQYF	TGCAGCGCCCTTTCCCGCGAGCAGTACTTC